These 2 T cell receptor beta chains came from one sample sequenced in a study of T cells in women clearing cervical HPV infection. Profiling relied on immunoSEQ multiplex PCR, and the TCRdb table lists in-frame clones only, not all of them. The table lists 18,000 or so clones. The sequencing sample was made of blood buffy coat. These receptors were taken from a woman aged 18-70 years with a cervical HPV16 infection that either progressed to CIN3+ or cleared (not recorded which).

Comments on this clone: The read ends 3 residues shy of where the CDR3 ends; the end is completed using the germline J gene. The rearrangement links TRBV30 to TRBJ1-4, with TRBD1 identical over 7 bases. The CDR3 sequence is 13 residues long. Germline CDR1 reads GTSNPN; CDR2 reads SVGIG (reference sequence). The J segment lost 8 bases and the V segment lost 2 bases, leaving 5 bases of the junction unmatched. Partial CDR3 DNA: TGTGCCTGGAGTATTAACAGGGGCGAAAAA. Translating it yields CAWSINRGEK. From start to end, the CDR3 is CAWSINRGEKLFF.

With respect to this clone: The DNA ends 3 residues before the CDR3 does, and the rest of the CDR3 is filled in from the germline J gene. The genes are TRBV30 and TRBJ2-1; TRBD1 agrees at 9 bases. The CDR3 is 13 amino acids. V shed 3 bases, J shed 5 bases, and the junction held 2 bases outside the gene matches. Germline CDR1 is GTSNPN and CDR2 is SVGIG (reference sequence). The chain's CDR3 is CAWRGTGNNEQFF. The CDR3 bases that were read are TGTGCCTGGAGAGGGACAGGGAACAATGAG.